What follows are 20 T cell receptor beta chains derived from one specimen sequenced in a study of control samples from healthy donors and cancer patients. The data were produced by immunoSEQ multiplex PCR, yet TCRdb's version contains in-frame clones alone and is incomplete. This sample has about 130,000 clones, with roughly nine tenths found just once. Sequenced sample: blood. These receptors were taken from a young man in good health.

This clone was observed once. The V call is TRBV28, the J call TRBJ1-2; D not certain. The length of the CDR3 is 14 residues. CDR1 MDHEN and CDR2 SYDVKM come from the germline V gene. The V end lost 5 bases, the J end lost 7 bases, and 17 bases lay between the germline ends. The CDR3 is CASSPPWLMGGYTF. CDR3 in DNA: TGTGCCAGCAGTCCTCCATGGCTTATGGGTGGCTACACCTTC.

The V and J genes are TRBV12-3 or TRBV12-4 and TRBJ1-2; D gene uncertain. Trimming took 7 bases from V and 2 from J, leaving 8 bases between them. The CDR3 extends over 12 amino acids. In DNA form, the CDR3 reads TGTGCCAGCACTCAACAGAACTATGGCTACACCTTC. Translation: CASTQQNYGYTF.

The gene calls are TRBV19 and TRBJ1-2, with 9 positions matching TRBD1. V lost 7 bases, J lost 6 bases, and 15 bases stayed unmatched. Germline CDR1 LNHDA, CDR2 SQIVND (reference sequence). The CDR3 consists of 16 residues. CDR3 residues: CASTTSGTGLIHGYTF. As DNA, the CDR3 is TGTGCCAGTACTACGTCCGGGACAGGGTTAATTCATGGCTACACCTTC.

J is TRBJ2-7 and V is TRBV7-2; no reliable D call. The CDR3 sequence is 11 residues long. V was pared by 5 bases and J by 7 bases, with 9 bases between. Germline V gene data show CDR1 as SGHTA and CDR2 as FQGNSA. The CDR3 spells CASSQKAEQYF. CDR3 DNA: TGTGCCAGCAGCCAAAAAGCGGAGCAGTACTTC.

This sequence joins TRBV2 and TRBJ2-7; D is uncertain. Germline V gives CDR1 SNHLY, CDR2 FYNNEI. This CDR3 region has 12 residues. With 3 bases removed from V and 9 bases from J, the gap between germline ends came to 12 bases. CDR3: CASSEVLWGQYF. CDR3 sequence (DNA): TGTGCCAGCAGTGAGGTATTGTGGGGGCAGTACTTC.

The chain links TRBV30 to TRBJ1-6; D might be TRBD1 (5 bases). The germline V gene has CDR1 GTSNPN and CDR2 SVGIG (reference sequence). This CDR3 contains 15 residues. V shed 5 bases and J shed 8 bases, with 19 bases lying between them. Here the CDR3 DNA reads TGTGCCTGGTGTGGAGGCCAGGGCGTTTATTCACCCCTCCACTTT. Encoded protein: CAWCGGQGVYSPLHF.

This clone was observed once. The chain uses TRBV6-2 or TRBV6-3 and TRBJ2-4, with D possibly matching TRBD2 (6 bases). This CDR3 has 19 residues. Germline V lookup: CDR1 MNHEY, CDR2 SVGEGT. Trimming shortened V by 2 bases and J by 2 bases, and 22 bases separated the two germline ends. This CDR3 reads CASSYKDYRKPATKNIQYF. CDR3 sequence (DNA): TGTGCCAGCAGTTACAAGGACTACCGGAAACCCGCAACCAAAAACATTCAGTACTTC.

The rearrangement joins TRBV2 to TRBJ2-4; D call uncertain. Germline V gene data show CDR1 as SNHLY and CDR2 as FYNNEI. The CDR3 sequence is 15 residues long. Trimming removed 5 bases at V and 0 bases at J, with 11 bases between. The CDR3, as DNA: TGTGCCAGCAGTACTGAATTCATAGCCAAAAACATTCAGTACTTC. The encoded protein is CASSTEFIAKNIQYF. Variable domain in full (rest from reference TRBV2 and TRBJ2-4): EPEVTQTPSHQVTQMGQEVILRCVPISNHLYFYWYRQILGQKVEFLVSFYNNEISEKSEIFDDQFSVERPDGSNFTLKIRSTKLEDSAMYFCASSTEFIAKNIQYFGAGTRLSVL.

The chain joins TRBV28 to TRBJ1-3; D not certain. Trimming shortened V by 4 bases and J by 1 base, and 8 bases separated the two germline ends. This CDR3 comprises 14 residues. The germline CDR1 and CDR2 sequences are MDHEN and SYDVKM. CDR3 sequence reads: CASSSPISGNTIYF. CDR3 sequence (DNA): TGTGCCAGCAGTTCCCCAATATCTGGAAACACCATATATTTT.

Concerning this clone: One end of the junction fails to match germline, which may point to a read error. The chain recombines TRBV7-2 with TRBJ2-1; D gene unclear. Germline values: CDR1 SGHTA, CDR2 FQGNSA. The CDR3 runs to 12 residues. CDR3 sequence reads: CASSFVRTEPFF. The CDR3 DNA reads TGTGCCAGCAGCTTCGTTAGAACAGAGCCGTTCTTC.

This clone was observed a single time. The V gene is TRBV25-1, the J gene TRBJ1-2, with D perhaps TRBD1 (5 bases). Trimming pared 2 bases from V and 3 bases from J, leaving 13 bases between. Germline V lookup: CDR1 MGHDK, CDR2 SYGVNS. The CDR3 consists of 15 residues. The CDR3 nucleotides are TGTGCCAGCAGTGAAATCGGGGGGAAAGACTATGGCTACACCTTC. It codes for CASSEIGGKDYGYTF.

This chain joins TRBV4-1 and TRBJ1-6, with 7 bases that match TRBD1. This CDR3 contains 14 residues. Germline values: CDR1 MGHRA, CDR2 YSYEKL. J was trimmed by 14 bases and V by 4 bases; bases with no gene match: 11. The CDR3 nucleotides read TGCGCCAGCAGCCTCAGGCAGGGGGGAATCACCCTCCACTTT. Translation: CASSLRQGGITLHF.

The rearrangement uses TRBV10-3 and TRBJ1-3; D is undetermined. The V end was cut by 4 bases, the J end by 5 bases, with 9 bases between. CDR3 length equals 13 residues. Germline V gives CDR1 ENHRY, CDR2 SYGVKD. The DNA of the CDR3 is TGTGCCATCAGTGGGGCCGAGCGAAACACCATATATTTT. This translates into CAISGAERNTIYF.

The CDR3 is CASSRDRVNYGYTF. CDR3 in DNA: TGTGCCAGCAGCCGGGACAGGGTTAACTATGGCTACACCTTC. The chain links TRBV6-2 or TRBV6-3 to TRBJ1-2; 9 bases match TRBD1. Germline values: CDR1 MNHEY, CDR2 SVGEGT. With V trimmed by 6 bases and J by 1 base, 3 bases remained unmatched. This CDR3 is built from 14 residues.

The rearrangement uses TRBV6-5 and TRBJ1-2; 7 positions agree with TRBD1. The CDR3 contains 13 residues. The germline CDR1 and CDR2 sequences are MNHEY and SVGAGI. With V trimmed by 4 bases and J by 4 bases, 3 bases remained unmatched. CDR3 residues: CASSSQGPYGYTF. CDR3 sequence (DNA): TGTGCCAGCAGTTCACAGGGGCCCTATGGCTACACCTTC.

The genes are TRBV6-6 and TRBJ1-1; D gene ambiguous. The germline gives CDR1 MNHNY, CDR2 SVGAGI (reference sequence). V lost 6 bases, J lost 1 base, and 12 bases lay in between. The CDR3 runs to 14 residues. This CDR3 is CASRTQKGNTEAFF. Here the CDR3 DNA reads TGTGCCAGCAGAACCCAGAAAGGGAACACTGAAGCTTTCTTT.

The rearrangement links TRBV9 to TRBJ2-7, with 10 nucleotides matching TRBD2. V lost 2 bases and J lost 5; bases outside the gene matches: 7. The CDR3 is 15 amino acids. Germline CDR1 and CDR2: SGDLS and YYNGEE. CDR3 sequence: CASSVLSSGSDEQYF. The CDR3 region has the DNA TGTGCCAGCAGCGTTTTGTCTAGCGGGAGTGACGAGCAGTACTTC.

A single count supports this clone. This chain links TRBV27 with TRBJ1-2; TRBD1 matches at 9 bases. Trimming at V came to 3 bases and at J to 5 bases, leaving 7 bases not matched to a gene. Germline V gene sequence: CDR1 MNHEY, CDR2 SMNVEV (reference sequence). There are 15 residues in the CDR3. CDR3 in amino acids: CASSFYRGLGYGYTF. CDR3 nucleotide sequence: TGTGCCAGCAGTTTTTACAGGGGGCTGGGGTATGGCTACACCTTC.

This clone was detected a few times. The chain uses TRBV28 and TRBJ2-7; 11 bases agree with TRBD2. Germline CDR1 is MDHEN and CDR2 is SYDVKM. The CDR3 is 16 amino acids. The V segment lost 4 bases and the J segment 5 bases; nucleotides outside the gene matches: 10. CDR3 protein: CASSSPPGSGRDEQYF. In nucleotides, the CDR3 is TGTGCCAGCAGTTCCCCCCCGGGTAGCGGGAGGGACGAGCAGTACTTC.

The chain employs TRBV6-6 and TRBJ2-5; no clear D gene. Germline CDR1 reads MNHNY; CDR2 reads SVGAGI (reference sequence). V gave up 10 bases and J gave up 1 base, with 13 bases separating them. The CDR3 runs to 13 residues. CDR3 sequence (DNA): TGTGCCACTTCCCGCGGTATCCAAGAGACCCAGTACTTC. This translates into CATSRGIQETQYF.